Presented here are 10 T cell receptor beta chains from one specimen sequenced in a study of T-cell memory formation after mild COVID-19. TCRdb called the 5' RACE reads again in MiXCR, with one record for every CDR3 protein. Here the sample spans over 150,000 distinct CDR3 sequences, 10% to 15% being singletons. Sequenced material: PBMCs or a T cell subset sorted from them (not recorded which). Source of these receptors: a man aged 18 to 30 who had mild COVID-19 (a few samples of this study predate the infection). Cell type and time point are not known.

The sample holds many counts of this clonotype. The chain employs TRBV5-1 and TRBJ1-6, with D perhaps TRBD1 (5 bases). CDR3 length: 15 amino acids. Germline V gene data show CDR1 as SGHRS and CDR2 as YFSETQ. V lost 5 bases, J lost 8 bases, and 17 bases lay in between. Written as DNA, the CDR3 is TGCGCCAGCAGGGACTCCGGGACTGGGTATTCACCCCTCCACTTT. Amino acid sequence: CASRDSGTGYSPLHF.

The CDR3 loop is CASSPGQGPYEQYV. Here the CDR3 DNA reads TGTGCCAGCAGTCCGGGACAGGGGCCTTACGAGCAGTACGTC. The chain uses TRBV7-2 and TRBJ2-7, with TRBD1 identical over 10 bases. The germline V gene has CDR1 SGHTA and CDR2 FQGNSA. The CDR3 runs to 14 residues. J was trimmed by 4 bases and V by 6 bases; bases with no gene match: 6.

There are a few counts of this clonotype. J is TRBJ1-3 and V is TRBV20-1; D unclear. Germline V CDR1 and CDR2: DFQATT, SNEGSKA (reference sequence). V was trimmed by 3 bases and J by 3 bases, leaving 9 bases between them. The CDR3 consists of 13 residues. The DNA for the CDR3 is TGCAGTGCTAGTCTGAGGCGTGGAAACACCATATATTTT. Amino acids: CSASLRRGNTIYF.

The chain recombines TRBV6-2 or TRBV6-3 with TRBJ2-3; D is uncertain. The CDR3 sequence is 12 residues long. CDR1 and CDR2 (germline): MNHEY, SVGEGT. Trimming took off 6 bases at V and 4 bases at J, with 8 bases between the two ends. The DNA of the CDR3 is TGTGCCAGCAGCCGCATCTCAGATACGCAGTATTTT. Translated, it gives CASSRISDTQYF.

The chain employs TRBV5-6 and TRBJ2-3; TRBD1 might be the D (6 bases). V gave up 2 bases and J gave up 1 base, with 11 bases separating them. The CDR3 runs to 15 residues. The germline CDR1 and CDR2 sequences are SGHDT and YYEEEE. The CDR3 reads CASSFQGMGTDTQYF. The CDR3 region has the DNA TGTGCCAGCAGCTTTCAGGGGATGGGCACAGATACGCAGTATTTT.

The J gene is TRBJ2-1, the V gene TRBV7-9; 11 nucleotides agree with TRBD2. The V segment lost 6 bases and the J segment 5 bases; nucleotides outside the gene matches: 9. CDR1 and CDR2 (germline): SEHNR, FQNEAQ (reference sequence). CDR3 length: 16 residues. DNA for the CDR3: TGTGCCAGCAGTCAACCGGGACTAGCGGTCCACAATGAGCAGTTCTTC. This translates into CASSQPGLAVHNEQFF.

CDR3 DNA: TGTGCCAGCAGTTTCCAGGGGGCGGGCACTGAAGCTTTCTTT. It translates to CASSFQGAGTEAFF. The chain is built from TRBV25-1 and TRBJ1-1; 8 nucleotides line up with TRBD1. V dropped 5 bases and J dropped 4; count of bases not matched to a gene: 6. The CDR3 consists of 14 residues. Per the germline V gene, CDR1 is MGHDK and CDR2 is SYGVNS.

This clonotype was detected only a few times. The rearrangement joins TRBV10-2 to TRBJ2-4; D is possibly TRBD1 (5 bases). Trimming took off 4 bases at V and 7 bases at J, with 14 bases between the two ends. Germline-derived CDR1 and CDR2 are WSHSY and SAAADI. The CDR3 is 14 amino acids. The CDR3 nucleotides are TGCGCCAGCAGTGGCAGGGCCCCCGGGAACATTCAGTACTTC. Translation: CASSGRAPGNIQYF.

This CDR3 is CASSSGSGPEAFF. In DNA, the CDR3 is TGCGCCAGCAGCTCCGGCAGTGGGCCTGAAGCTTTCTTT. The chain is built from TRBV5-1 and TRBJ1-1; D unclear. The length of the CDR3 is 13 residues. With 3 bases removed from V and 6 bases from J, the gap between germline ends came to 12 bases. Germline CDR1 and CDR2: SGHRS and YFSETQ.

A word on this clonotype: Germline is not matched at one junction end, which may reflect a read error. The chain employs TRBV6-5 and TRBJ1-3, with D possibly TRBD1 on 5 matching bases. The CDR3 spans 13 residues. CDR1 and CDR2 (germline): MNHEY, SVGAGI. The DNA of the CDR3 is TGTGCCAGCAGTTACCGCCAGGGAAGCACCATATATTTT. Translation: CASSYRQGSTIYF.